These T cell receptor beta chains were read from a single sample in a study of blood T cell repertoires in COVID-19. Some clones are missing from TCRdb's copy, which holds only in-frame ones; the method was immunoSEQ multiplex PCR. The sample records hundreds of thousands of clones, approximately 88% being singletons. Material: peripheral blood. The source of these receptors is a woman younger than 45 with COVID-19, enrolled during active disease. The CDR3 runs from the conserved cysteine through the conserved F or W. D genes are given only for firm matches. The listing skips clone size in some rows; elsewhere it reads once, few, many or a size class.

d_gene | j_gene | abundance | v_gene | CDR3nt | CDR3aa
. | TRBJ2-7 | . | TRBV7-8 | TGTGCCAGCAGCCATTTACCAGGAATCTATAGCTCCTACGAGCAGTACTTC | CASSHLPGIYSSYEQYF
. | TRBJ2-1 | . | TRBV30 | TGTGCCTGGAGTGAACTAGACGGTTACAATGAGCAGTTCTTC | CAWSELDGYNEQFF
. | TRBJ1-5 | . | TRBV10-3 | TGTGCCATCAGTGACCCCTCTTTCCAGGGGAGTCAGCCCCAGCATTTT | CAISDPSFQGSQPQHF
TRBD1 | TRBJ2-2 | . | TRBV7-6 | TGTGCCAGCAGCCGGGTGGGGACAGGGAGCGGCGGGGAGCTGTTTTTT | CASSRVGTGSGGELFF
TRBD2 | TRBJ2-4 | . | TRBV19 | TGTGCCAGTAGCTCGGGGGGGTCCCAAAACATTCAGTACTTC | CASSSGGSQNIQYF
. | TRBJ2-6 | . | TRBV27 | TGTGCCAGCAGACCACTTTATGCCGGGAGCTCTGGGGCCAACGTCCTGACTTTC | CASRPLYAGSSGANVLTF
. | TRBJ1-1 | once | TRBV12-5 | TGTGCTAGTGGTTTGCCCGGACTTGCTTTCTTT | CASGLPGLAFF
. | TRBJ1-2 | . | TRBV3-1/TRBV3-2 | TGTGCCAGCAGCCAAGATCAGGGTTGGGGCTACACCTTC | CASSQDQGWGYTF
. | TRBJ1-2 | . | TRBV28 | TGTGCCAGCAGTTTAGGGGCAGTCCATGGCTACACCTTC | CASSLGAVHGYTF
TRBD2 | TRBJ2-5 | once | TRBV5-1 | TGCGCCAGCAGCTCGGGACTAGCGGGGAAGCCCTACCAAGAGACCCAGTACTTC | CASSSGLAGKPYQETQYF
. | TRBJ1-4 | once | TRBV27 | TGTGCCAGCAGTTTATCGCGCAGGGGAACTAATGAAAAACTGTTTTTT | CASSLSRRGTNEKLFF
TRBD1 | TRBJ1-2 | . | TRBV27 | TGTGCCAGCAGTTTATCCTACCCCGGTGGGGCAGGGGGCTATGGCTACACCTTC | CASSLSYPGGAGGYGYTF
TRBD2 | TRBJ2-2 | . | TRBV11-3 | TGTGCCAGCAGCTTAGTTGTCGGGCGGGAGGGCACCGGGGAGCTGTTTTTT | CASSLVVGREGTGELFF
. | TRBJ2-1 | . | TRBV10-3 | TGTGCCATCAGTGAGTCGAGTCCAGATGGGGAGGCTGAGCAGTTCTTC | CAISESSPDGEAEQFF
TRBD1 | TRBJ2-4 | . | TRBV24-1 | TGTGCCACCAGTGATGGGACAGGGGACATTCAGTACTTC | CATSDGTGDIQYF
TRBD1 | TRBJ1-5 | . | TRBV5-5 | TGTGCCAGCAGCTTCCAGGGGGACGGGGTTCAGCCCCAGCATTTT | CASSFQGDGVQPQHF
TRBD1 | TRBJ1-1 | few | TRBV15 | TGTGCCACCAGCGATCGAGGACAGGGTAGGACTGAAGCTTTCTTT | CATSDRGQGRTEAFF
. | TRBJ1-1 | . | TRBV10-1 | TGCGCCAGCAGTGAGGACAGGAAGAACACTGAAGCTTTCTTT | CASSEDRKNTEAFF
. | TRBJ2-1 | once | TRBV7-6 | TGTGCCAGCAGCCCCACCCCCGCGGAGGGGATCTCCTACAATGAGCAGTTCTTC | CASSPTPAEGISYNEQFF
TRBD2 | TRBJ2-5 | . | TRBV4-1 | TGCGCCAGCAGCCACCCGACTAGCGGGGGAGAGACCCAGTACTTC | CASSHPTSGGETQYF
. | TRBJ1-2 | . | TRBV3-1/TRBV3-2 | TGTGCCAGCAGCCAAGGTCGAACGCTACCCTATGGCTACACCTTC | CASSQGRTLPYGYTF
TRBD1 | TRBJ1-5 | . | TRBV2 | TGTGCCAGCAGCGCGGGACAGGGACAGCCCCAGCATTTT | CASSAGQGQPQHF
. | TRBJ1-2 | . | TRBV28 | TGTGCCAGCAGTCCAGGGGACGGGTTTCGCTATGGCTACACCTTC | CASSPGDGFRYGYTF
. | TRBJ2-5 | . | TRBV5-6 | TGTGCCAGCAGCTTCGGAGAGACCCAGTACTTC | CASSFGETQYF
. | TRBJ2-3 | . | TRBV5-1 | TGCGCCAGCAGCGTACCCGGGGGAAGCACAGATACGCAGTATTTT | CASSVPGGSTDTQYF
TRBD1 | TRBJ1-5 | . | TRBV19 | TGTGCCAGTAGTATGACAGGGGTCAGCGATCAGCCCCAGCATTTT | CASSMTGVSDQPQHF
. | TRBJ2-2 | once | TRBV11-1 | TGTGCCAGCAGCTCCCTTGGGGAGCTGTTTTTT | CASSSLGELFF
. | TRBJ1-3 | once | TRBV7-9 | TGTGCCAGCAGCCGGACAGAAAACTCTGGAAACACCATATATTTT | CASSRTENSGNTIYF
TRBD1 | TRBJ1-4 | . | TRBV7-9 | TGTGCCAGCAGCCCCCGGGACAGGGACGCAACTAATGAAAAACTGTTTTTT | CASSPRDRDATNEKLFF
TRBD1 | TRBJ1-1 | . | TRBV2 | TGTGCCAGCGGGGAAACAGGGGGCTGGGGCACTGAAGCTTTCTTT | CASGETGGWGTEAFF
. | TRBJ1-4 | . | TRBV5-6 | TGTGCCAGCAGCTTCGGGAGAGGGGATGAAAAACTGTTTTTT | CASSFGRGDEKLFF
. | TRBJ1-4 | . | TRBV7-9 | TGTGCCAGCAGCTTCGGCGGTGGGGAAAAACTGTTTTTT | CASSFGGGEKLFF
. | TRBJ1-5 | . | TRBV9 | TGTGCCAGCAGCGCCTCGTCGGGCAATCAGCCCCAGCATTTT | CASSASSGNQPQHF
. | TRBJ2-3 | . | TRBV9 | TGTGCCAGCAGCGTAGGGCCGAGGGAAGATACGCAGTATTTT | CASSVGPREDTQYF
. | TRBJ1-5 | once | TRBV7-2 | TGTGCCAGCACCGAAACAGTCGGTCAGCCCCAGCATTTT | CASTETVGQPQHF
. | TRBJ2-1 | . | TRBV7-7 | TGTGCTAGCAGCTTATCGGTCAGGGACTATGAGCAGTTCTTC | CASSLSVRDYEQFF
TRBD2 | TRBJ2-1 | . | TRBV13 | TGTGCCAGCAGCAGGACCTCCGGGACTAGCGGGTCGAGCTCCTACAATGAGCAGTTCTTC | CASSRTSGTSGSSSYNEQFF
TRBD1 | TRBJ1-2 | . | TRBV6-5 | TGTGCCAGCAGTTACGGGCAGGGGGTAGATGGCTACACCTTC | CASSYGQGVDGYTF
. | TRBJ1-2 | few | TRBV20-1 | TGCAGTGCTAGTTACGGGGGAGGCTATGGCTACACCTTC | CSASYGGGYGYTF
. | TRBJ2-7 | . | TRBV5-4 | TGTGCCAGCAGCTTACCCGCACAACCCTTGAACGAGCAGTACTTC | CASSLPAQPLNEQYF
TRBD2 | TRBJ2-3 | . | TRBV5-8 | TGTGCCAGCAGCTTGCTTTCTAGCGGGAGAACAGATACGCAGTATTTT | CASSLLSSGRTDTQYF
TRBD2 | TRBJ2-3 | . | TRBV11-3 | TGTGCCAGCAGCTCCGGGCGGGGGGATACTGAACTATACAATACGCAGTATTTT | CASSSGRGDTELYNTQYF
. | TRBJ2-3 | few | TRBV7-8 | TGTGCCAGCAGCACCCTTAGCCCCCCGCCGGGCACAGATACGCAGTATTTT | CASSTLSPPPGTDTQYF
. | TRBJ2-3 | . | TRBV7-6 | TGTGCCAGCAGCCCACGGAGGGTGCGATCTGGCACAGATACGCAGTATTTT | CASSPRRVRSGTDTQYF
TRBD1 | TRBJ1-1 | . | TRBV5-1 | TGCGCCAGCAGCTTCACAGGGGGGTTGAACACTGAAGCTTTCTTT | CASSFTGGLNTEAFF
. | TRBJ1-1 | . | TRBV9 | TGTGCCAGCAGCGTAGGACTGGAGAACACTGAAGCTTTCTTT | CASSVGLENTEAFF
TRBD1 | TRBJ2-2 | . | TRBV3-1/TRBV3-2 | TGTGCCAGCAGCCAAGGGATGAGCAGGGGGCGTTGGAACACCGGGGAGCTGTTTTTT | CASSQGMSRGRWNTGELFF